One sample yielded the 24 T cell receptor beta chains listed below, sequenced in a study of T cell repertoires in ileal Crohn's disease. The assay was immunoSEQ multiplex PCR, and TCRdb's table has in-frame clones only and misses some. Here the sample spans tens of thousands of clones, around 80% being singletons. The material sequenced was ileal tissue. The receptors were sampled from an adult with Crohn's disease.

V usage is TRBV12-5 and J usage is TRBJ1-4; 8 nucleotides align to TRBD1. The CDR3 loop spans 16 amino acids. V shed 6 bases and J 2 bases; nucleotides not matched to a gene: 8. CDR1 and CDR2 from the germline V gene are LGHNT and FRNRAP. The CDR3 DNA reads as TGTGCTAGTGGATTTGACAGGGGATCCACTAATGAAAAACTGTTTTTT. Translation gives CASGFDRGSTNEKLFF.

The chain employs TRBV4-3 and TRBJ1-2, with a possible D match to TRBD1 (6 bases). This CDR3 is built from 15 residues. Trimming left V 1 base short and J 6 bases short, with 15 bases between. Germline V gene sequence: CDR1 LGHNA, CDR2 YSLEER. CDR3 in amino acids: CASSQVLGASHGYTF. In DNA form, the CDR3 reads TGCGCCAGCAGCCAAGTACTGGGGGCGAGCCATGGCTACACCTTC.

V and J are TRBV7-2 and TRBJ2-7, with 11 bases aligning to TRBD2. The V segment lost 6 bases and the J segment 4 bases; nucleotides outside the gene matches: 5. Germline lookup yields CDR1 SGHTA and CDR2 FQGNSA. The CDR3 loop spans 14 amino acids. This CDR3 is CASRLGLAEYEQYF. In DNA form, the CDR3 reads TGTGCCAGCAGGCTGGGACTAGCGGAATACGAGCAGTACTTC.

The chain has TRBV11-3 and TRBJ2-1, with D unresolved. This CDR3 has 12 amino acids. CDR1 is SGHNT and CDR2 is YENEEA in the germline V gene. Trimming removed 2 bases from V and 6 bases from J, with 5 bases in between. This CDR3 reads CASSLTGNEQFF. DNA of the CDR3: TGTGCCAGCAGCTTAACGGGCAATGAGCAGTTCTTC.

The chain couples TRBV2 to TRBJ2-6; tentative D call: TRBD1 (5 bases). The CDR3 has 16 amino acids. Trimming left V 0 bases short and J 1 base short, with 7 bases between. The germline gives CDR1 SNHLY, CDR2 FYNNEI. CDR3: CASSEAGRSGANVLTF. CDR3 DNA: TGTGCCAGCAGTGAAGCGGGGCGTTCTGGGGCCAACGTCCTGACTTTC.

The chain uses TRBV11-2 and TRBJ1-1; D perhaps matches TRBD1 (6 bases). Trimming removed 5 bases at V and 5 bases at J, with 15 bases between. CDR3 length: 14 amino acids. CDR1 SGHAT and CDR2 FQNNGV come from the germline V gene. This CDR3 is CASSVRGGGTEAFF. For the CDR3, the DNA is TGTGCCAGCAGCGTTCGGGGGGGCGGTACTGAAGCTTTCTTT.

The V call is TRBV10-3, the J call TRBJ2-7; 7 bases fit TRBD2. The germline gives CDR1 ENHRY, CDR2 SYGVKD. CDR3 length: 16 amino acids. The V and J ends lost 6 bases and 7 bases, in that order; junction bases with no gene match: 18. The CDR3 sequence is CAISPGLGGGDPEQYF. CDR3 coding DNA: TGTGCCATCAGCCCAGGGTTGGGCGGGGGAGACCCGGAGCAGTACTTC.

This chain uses TRBV7-9 with TRBJ1-6; D not certain. The CDR3 is made up of 14 amino acids. V lost 7 bases and J lost 9, with 16 bases in between. Germline V lookup: CDR1 SEHNR, CDR2 FQNEAQ (reference sequence). The CDR3 region is CASTGGFLSSPLHF. CDR3 bases: TGTGCCAGCACCGGCGGCTTCTTAAGTTCACCCCTCCACTTT.

The gene calls are TRBV5-1 and TRBJ2-1; 9 bases map to TRBD2. J lost 2 bases, V lost 0 bases, and 3 bases had no gene match. The germline V gene has CDR1 SGHRS and CDR2 YFSETQ. This CDR3 comprises 16 residues. The CDR3 DNA follows: TGCGCCAGCAGCTTGGTAGCGGGGGCCCCCTACAATGAGCAGTTCTTC. It translates to CASSLVAGAPYNEQFF.

The chain employs TRBV6-5 and TRBJ2-1; D possibly corresponds to TRBD1 (5 bases). The germline V gene encodes CDR1 MNHEY and CDR2 SVGAGI. Trimming took off 0 bases at V and 7 bases at J, with 10 bases between the two ends. The CDR3 length is 14 residues. DNA of the CDR3: TGTGCCAGCAGTTACTCCCATAAGGGGAATGAGCAGTTCTTC. It yields the protein CASSYSHKGNEQFF.

J is TRBJ2-1 and V is TRBV14, with 11 bases that match TRBD1. Germline lookup yields CDR1 SGHDN and CDR2 FVKESK. The length of the CDR3 is 16 residues. Trimming removed 2 bases from V and 2 bases from J; junction bases left unmatched: 2. The CDR3 spells CASSQLGQGAYNEQFF. The CDR3 DNA is TGTGCCAGCAGCCAATTGGGACAGGGGGCCTACAATGAGCAGTTCTTC.

This clone appeared once. The chain carries TRBV7-2 and TRBJ1-2, with TRBD1 matching 8 bases. V was pared by 5 bases and J by 14 bases, with 13 bases of the junction left unmatched. CDR3 length: 13 residues. The germline V gene has CDR1 SGHTA and CDR2 FQGNSA. The CDR3 here is CASSPDKDRVGTF. DNA of the CDR3: TGTGCCAGCAGCCCGGACAAGGACAGGGTCGGGACCTTC.

V gene TRBV5-1 combines with J gene TRBJ1-2; possible D gene TRBD1, 6 bases. Germline V CDR1 and CDR2: SGHRS, YFSETQ. This CDR3 has 14 residues. Trimming shortened V by 1 base and J by 5 bases, and 12 bases separated the two germline ends. The CDR3 reads CASSLFSGQYGYTF. In DNA form, the CDR3 reads TGCGCCAGCAGCTTGTTTTCTGGACAGTATGGCTACACCTTC.

This chain joins TRBV5-4 and TRBJ2-3, with 8 nucleotides matching TRBD1. V lost 9 bases, J lost 1 base, and 13 bases stayed unmatched. Germline lookup yields CDR1 SGHNT and CDR2 YYREEE (reference sequence). The CDR3 sequence is 16 residues long. The CDR3 sequence is CATFSPGQGGTDTQYF. As DNA, the CDR3 is TGTGCCACCTTCTCTCCTGGACAGGGTGGCACAGATACGCAGTATTTT.

This sequence joins TRBV7-3 and TRBJ2-3; TRBD1 matches 7 bases. The length of the CDR3 is 14 residues. Trimming cost V 5 bases and J 4 bases; bases outside gene matches: 6. From germline, CDR1 is SGHTA and CDR2 FQGTGA. CDR3 DNA sequence: TGTGCCAGCAGCCCGACAGGGACAGCAGATACGCAGTATTTT. This gives the protein CASSPTGTADTQYF. Together with reference TRBV7-3 and TRBJ2-3, the CDR3 gives the full variable domain: GAGVSQTPSNKVTEKGKYVELRCDPISGHTALYWYRQSLGQGPEFLIYFQGTGAADDSGLPNDRFFAVRPEGSVSTLKIQRTERGDSAVYLCASSPTGTADTQYFGPGTRLTVL.

The genes are TRBV6-5 and TRBJ2-2; D gene uncertain. Germline values: CDR1 MNHEY, CDR2 SVGAGI. Between the trimmed V and J ends, which lost 6 bases and 0 bases, there was a span of 8 bases. This CDR3 spans 14 amino acids. This chain's CDR3 is CASRPDSNTGELFF. The DNA of the CDR3 is TGTGCCAGCAGGCCCGACTCGAACACCGGGGAGCTGTTTTTT.

The V gene is TRBV11-2, the J gene TRBJ1-3; no definite D call. V lost 3 bases and J 0 bases, leaving 12 bases between the germline ends. The CDR3 extends over 16 amino acids. Germline CDR1 is SGHAT and CDR2 is FQNNGV. CDR3 region: CASSFVSSGSGNTIYF. The CDR3 region has the DNA TGTGCCAGCAGCTTCGTCAGTTCAGGCTCTGGAAACACCATATATTTT.

V and J are TRBV2 and TRBJ2-2; 8 nucleotides line up with TRBD2. Germline values: CDR1 SNHLY, CDR2 FYNNEI. The CDR3 length is 15 residues. The J segment lost 7 bases and the V segment lost 5 bases, leaving 9 bases of the junction unmatched. The DNA of the CDR3 is TGTGCCAGCAGTACACTAGCGGTCCGTGGCGGGGAGCTGTTTTTT. Translated: CASSTLAVRGGELFF.

V is TRBV5-3 and J is TRBJ1-2, with 8 nucleotides matching TRBD1. TRBV5-3 is classed as an ORF, of uncertain function. The CDR3 covers 15 residues. V lost 4 bases and J lost 0; bases outside the gene matches: 5. The CDR3 coding sequence is TGTGCCAGAAGCGGGGGACAGGAAGCTAACTATGGCTACACCTTC. Its protein is CARSGGQEANYGYTF.

CDR3 DNA: TGTGCCAGTCGGGACAGTCCACAAAGCAATCAGCCCCAGCATTTT. Its protein product is CASRDSPQSNQPQHF. The chain combines TRBV19 with TRBJ1-5; 7 bases are a match to TRBD1. J lost 1 base, V lost 8 bases, and 8 bases had no gene match. This CDR3 region has 15 residues. Germline loops: CDR1 LNHDA, CDR2 SQIVND (reference sequence).

The chain recombines TRBV27 with TRBJ2-7; 12 bases agree with TRBD1. The CDR3 runs 19 residues. V lost 4 bases and J lost 2; bases outside the gene matches: 15. Germline CDR1 is MNHEY and CDR2 is SMNVEV (reference sequence). The CDR3 region has the DNA TGTGCCAGCAGTTCCTCTTGGGACAGGGGGCTAACAGTACCCTACGAGCAGTACTTC. Translating gives CASSSSWDRGLTVPYEQYF.

The rearrangement links TRBV5-6 to TRBJ1-3, with TRBD1 as a possible D gene (6 bases). Trimming pared 5 bases from V and 1 base from J, leaving 7 bases between. The length of the CDR3 is 13 residues. From germline, CDR1 is SGHDT and CDR2 YYEEEE. DNA of the CDR3: TGTGCCAGCAGACAGGGTTCTGGAAACACCATATATTTT. It encodes CASRQGSGNTIYF. The complete variable domain, with remaining parts taken from reference TRBV5-6 and TRBJ1-3, reads DAGVTQSPTHLIKTRGQQVTLRCSPKSGHDTVSWYQQALGQGPQFIFQYYEEEERQRGNFPDRFSGHQFPNYSSELNVNALLLGDSALYLCASRQGSGNTIYFGEGSWLTVV.

This chain links TRBV4-1 with TRBJ1-5; tentatively, D is TRBD1 (6 bases). The CDR3 sequence is 14 residues long. V gave up 1 base and J gave up 5 bases, with 9 bases separating them. Germline V gene lookup returns CDR1 MGHRA and CDR2 YSYEKL. The chain's CDR3 is CASSQGTDHQPQHF. CDR3 coding DNA: TGCGCCAGCAGCCAAGGGACAGATCATCAGCCCCAGCATTTT.

The chain employs TRBV5-5 and TRBJ2-5; 10 bases line up with TRBD2. The DNA end favors TRBJ2-7, so the J call may be wrong. Per germline, CDR1 SGHKS and CDR2 YYEKEE (reference sequence). The CDR3 is 15 residues long. The CDR3 nucleotides read TGTGCCAGCAGCTTCAGCGGGGGGGCCTACTACGAGCAGTACTTC. Protein sequence: CASSFSGGAYYEQYF.